The 23 T cell receptor beta chains reported below all come from one sample, sequenced in a study of breast tumors, draining lymph nodes, adjacent tissues. The lymph nodes were axillary draining lymph nodes from breast cancer patients. TCRdb called the multiplex PCR reads again in MiXCR, with one record for every CDR3 protein. The sample consists of over 250,000 distinct CDR3 sequences, under 35% of them appearing once. The sequencing sample was made of axillary lymph node tissue. These receptor sequences come from a female donor with breast cancer. Some clones in this sample may be carry-over from other donors' samples.

This clonotype came up many times. The V call is TRBV30, the J call TRBJ2-3; D gene ambiguous. The V gene lost 0 bases and the J gene lost 5 bases, with 9 bases spanning the gap. The CDR3 is made up of 13 amino acids. Per the germline V gene, CDR1 is GTSNPN and CDR2 is SVGIG (reference sequence). The CDR3 loop is CAWSVGPGDTQYF. In nucleotides, the CDR3 is TGTGCCTGGAGTGTCGGTCCCGGAGATACGCAGTATTTT.

This clonotype has at least ten counts. The chain is built from TRBV24-1 and TRBJ2-5; 9 nucleotides agree with TRBD1. Per germline, CDR1 KGHDR and CDR2 SFDVKD. This CDR3 is 15 amino acids long. V gave up 4 bases and J gave up 1 base; unmatched junction bases: 3. This CDR3 is CATSETGGSQETQYF. For the CDR3, the DNA is TGTGCCACCAGTGAAACAGGGGGCAGCCAAGAGACCCAGTACTTC.

This clonotype was detected ten times or more. The chain employs TRBV19 and TRBJ2-3; D is unclear. Germline V gives CDR1 LNHDA, CDR2 SQIVND (reference sequence). The CDR3 totals 11 residues. The V end was cut by 5 bases, the J end by 6 bases, with 6 bases between. As DNA, the CDR3 is TGTGCCAGTAGTCGCGCGGATACGCAGTATTTT. Amino acid sequence: CASSRADTQYF.

This clonotype has only a few counts. The chain combines TRBV28 with TRBJ2-7; 8 bases align to TRBD1. The J segment lost 3 bases and the V segment lost 6 bases, leaving 10 bases of the junction unmatched. CDR3 length equals 15 residues. CDR1 and CDR2 from the germline V gene are MDHEN and SYDVKM. The CDR3 loop is CASSTPSGQGYEQYF. CDR3 DNA sequence: TGTGCCAGCAGCACGCCATCCGGACAGGGCTACGAGCAGTACTTC.

This clonotype was picked up one time. A read error may be the cause here, since a much bigger clone is one base away. The V and J genes are TRBV10-3 and TRBJ2-7; 7 bases align to TRBD1. The CDR3 loop spans 15 amino acids. Germline V gene data show CDR1 as ENHRY and CDR2 as SYGVKD. With V trimmed by 6 bases and J by 0 bases, 8 bases remained unmatched. CDR3 in amino acids: CAISLIRDSSYEQYF. Here the CDR3 DNA reads TGTGCCATCAGCCTCATCCGGGACAGCTCCTACGAGCAGTACTTC.

The sample holds many counts of this clonotype. At one end the junction does not follow the germline gene, possibly because of a read error. The chain carries TRBV7-7 and TRBJ2-7; D assignment may be TRBD1 or TRBD2 (5 bases each). CDR1 is SSHAT and CDR2 is FNYEAQ in the germline V gene (reference sequence). This CDR3 spans 14 amino acids. The CDR3 here is CASSPEGSYYEQYF. In DNA, the CDR3 is TGTGCTAGCAGCCCTGAGGGGTCGTACTACGAGCAGTACTTC.

This clonotype is labeled medium-sized (0.01 to 0.1%). The chain employs TRBV29-1 and TRBJ1-4, with D possibly being TRBD1 (5 bases). This CDR3 spans 13 amino acids. V lost 3 bases and J lost 8, with 13 bases in between. Germline V CDR1 and CDR2: SQVTM, ANQGSEA. The CDR3: CSVDLGDDEKLFF. The CDR3 DNA reads as TGCAGCGTTGACTTAGGGGACGACGAAAAACTGTTTTTT.

The V call is TRBV6-1, the J call TRBJ2-1; TRBD2 is a possible D gene (6 bases). Trimming left V 5 bases short and J 5 bases short, with 19 bases between. The CDR3 runs 16 residues. Looked up from germline, CDR1 is MNHNS and CDR2 is SASEGT. The CDR3 reads CASSPLGLRSHNEQFF. The CDR3 nucleotides are TGTGCCAGCAGTCCCCTTGGACTAAGAAGCCACAATGAGCAGTTCTTC.

Comment on this clonotype: This sequence may be a read error, since a much larger clone differs from it by one base. The V and J genes are TRBV20-1 and TRBJ2-3, with D possibly matching TRBD2 (6 bases). In germline, CDR1 is DFQATT, CDR2 SNEGSKA (reference sequence). The CDR3 totals 14 residues. The V and J ends lost 4 bases and 1 base respectively, with 12 bases between them. As DNA, the CDR3 is TGCAGTGCTACTCCAGTAGCGGGCACAGATACGCAGTATTTT. It encodes CSATPVAGTDTQYF.

The rearrangement uses TRBV27 and TRBJ2-5; TRBD1 might be the D (6 bases). Looked up from germline, CDR1 is MNHEY and CDR2 is SMNVEV (reference sequence). Between the trimmed V and J ends, which lost 5 bases and 5 bases, there was a span of 12 bases. This CDR3 has 13 residues. CDR3 nucleotides: TGTGCCAGCAGTCCTGGACAGCGCGAGACCCAGTACTTC. This translates into CASSPGQRETQYF.

This clonotype was seen a handful of times. The genes are TRBV6-5 and TRBJ2-7, with TRBD2 matching over 12 bases. This CDR3 contains 15 residues. The J segment lost 0 bases and the V segment lost 5 bases, leaving 2 bases of the junction unmatched. Germline assignment: CDR1 MNHEY and CDR2 SVGAGI. CDR3 sequence reads: CASSRGLAGSYEQYF. Here the CDR3 DNA reads TGTGCCAGCAGTCGGGGACTAGCGGGCTCCTACGAGCAGTACTTC.

In this sample, this clonotype turned up once. It may be a read error: a sequence one base away is much more abundant. The genes are TRBV5-1 and TRBJ2-2; D possibly corresponds to TRBD2 (5 bases). Germline V gives CDR1 SGHRS, CDR2 YFSETQ. Trimming removed 5 bases at V and 0 bases at J, with 11 bases between. This CDR3 spans 15 amino acids. CDR3 protein: CASRWETANTGELFF. The CDR3 DNA reads as TGCGCCAGCAGGTGGGAGACGGCGAACACCGGGGAGCTGTTTTTT. Complete variable domain (other parts from reference TRBV5-1 and TRBJ2-2): KAGVTQTPRYLIKTRGQQVTLSCSPISGHRSVSWYQQTPGQGLQFLFEYFSETQRNKGNFPGRFSGRQFSNSRSEMNVSTLELGDSALYLCASRWETANTGELFFGEGSRLTVL.

This clonotype was found many times. This sequence joins TRBV7-8 and TRBJ2-2; 8 bases line up with TRBD2. Germline CDR1 SGHVS, CDR2 FQNEAQ. This CDR3 contains 15 residues. V trimming: 3 bases; J trimming: 6 bases; junction bases outside the gene matches: 6. CDR3 DNA: TGTGCCAGCAGCTTCGGGACGGGAGGGCCCGGGGAGCTGTTTTTT. It codes for CASSFGTGGPGELFF.

Regarding this clonotype: One base away lies a much larger clone, so this may be a sequencing read error. The gene calls are TRBV5-1 and TRBJ2-1; D is unresolved. The CDR3 has 16 residues. The germline V gene encodes CDR1 SGHRS and CDR2 YFSETQ. V lost 4 bases and J 2 bases, leaving 16 bases between the germline ends. The CDR3 here is CASSTPTGLAYNEQFF. In DNA, the CDR3 is TGCGCCAGCAGCACGCCTACCGGGTTGGCCTACAATGAGCAGTTCTTC.

The CDR3 nucleotides are TGCAGTGTGGGCGGGACCTTGGTAGCGGGTTCCACAGATACGCAGTATTTT. Its translation is CSVGGTLVAGSTDTQYF. The chain links TRBV20-1 to TRBJ2-3; 7 bases agree with TRBD2. In germline, CDR1 is DFQATT, CDR2 SNEGSKA (reference sequence). CDR3 length: 17 residues. Losses at the gene ends were 7 bases for V and 2 bases for J; bases not matched to a gene: 18.

This clonotype was counted many times. The V call is TRBV6-2 or TRBV6-3, the J call TRBJ2-5; 11 bases are shared with TRBD2. Germline CDR1 reads MNHEY; CDR2 reads SVGEGT. V trimming: 7 bases; J trimming: 5 bases; junction bases outside the gene matches: 9. This CDR3 has 15 residues. This CDR3 reads CASTLTSGKGETQYF. CDR3 bases: TGTGCCAGCACCTTGACTAGCGGGAAGGGGGAGACCCAGTACTTC.

This clonotype was seen at least ten times. J is TRBJ2-3 and V is TRBV6-1; D ambiguous. The V end was cut by 7 bases, the J end by 6 bases, with 11 bases between. Germline assignment: CDR1 MNHNS and CDR2 SASEGT. The length of the CDR3 is 12 residues. This CDR3 is CASIGAGDTQYF. CDR3 coding DNA: TGTGCCAGCATCGGAGCCGGGGATACGCAGTATTTT.

This clonotype occurred many times. The CDR3 DNA reads as TGTGCCAGCAGCTTACGCGGACTAGCCACAGATACGCAGTATTTT. This codes for CASSLRGLATDTQYF. The chain recombines TRBV7-3 with TRBJ2-3; 8 bases align to TRBD2. This CDR3 has 15 residues. Unmatched junction bases numbered 3, after V lost 2 bases and J lost 2 bases. CDR1 and CDR2 (germline): SGHTA, FQGTGA.

In this sample, this clonotype turned up many times. V is TRBV29-1 and J is TRBJ2-7; weak D call: TRBD1 (6 bases). V lost 1 base, J lost 1 base, and 11 bases lay in between. CDR1 is SQVTM and CDR2 is ANQGSEA in the germline V gene. This CDR3 spans 14 amino acids. CDR3 sequence: CSVEVTGLSYEQYF. Here the CDR3 DNA reads TGCAGCGTTGAAGTGACAGGTCTATCCTACGAGCAGTACTTC.

This clonotype has a count of ten or more. This chain connects TRBV6-6 to TRBJ2-1; weak D call: TRBD2 (5 bases). Trimming shortened V by 0 bases and J by 0 bases, and 6 bases separated the two germline ends. CDR3 length equals 15 residues. Germline CDR1 and CDR2: MNHNY and SVGAGI (reference sequence). The CDR3 loop is CASSYSGSSYNEQFF. In DNA, the CDR3 is TGTGCCAGCAGTTACTCGGGGAGCTCCTACAATGAGCAGTTCTTC.

This clonotype was seen at least ten times. CDR3 sequence: CSVESRTGLYGYTF. DNA of the CDR3: TGCAGCGTTGAATCCCGGACAGGGCTCTATGGCTACACCTTC. The rearrangement joins TRBV29-1 to TRBJ1-2; 8 bases are a match to TRBD1. J gave up 4 bases and V 2 bases, and 6 bases lay outside the gene matches. The CDR3 totals 14 residues. The germline V gene has CDR1 SQVTM and CDR2 ANQGSEA.

Comment on this clonotype: A much larger clone is a single base away; this may be a read error. The chain uses TRBV12-3 or TRBV12-4 and TRBJ2-2, with 7 nucleotides matching TRBD2. The CDR3 contains 14 residues. CDR3 sequence reads: CASSSPGTGGGLFF. The CDR3 nucleotides are TGTGCCAGCAGTTCCCCCGGAACAGGCGGGGGGCTGTTTTTT.

This clonotype was observed at least ten times. The chain links TRBV7-9 to TRBJ2-7; TRBD1 might be the D (6 bases). This CDR3 has 15 amino acids. The germline V and J ends were trimmed by 7 bases and 4 bases, with 20 bases remaining between them. CDR1 is SEHNR and CDR2 is FQNEAQ in the germline V gene (reference sequence). CDR3 in DNA: TGTGCCAGCACCTCACAGGGCGTGGTGGGATACGAGCAGTACTTC. Its translation: CASTSQGVVGYEQYF. The full variable domain, its missing parts supplied by reference TRBV7-9 and TRBJ2-7, is DTGVSQNPRHKITKRGQNVTFRCDPISEHNRLYWYRQTLGQGPEFLTYFQNEAQLEKSRLLSDRFSAERPKGSFSTLEIQRTEQGDSAMYLCASTSQGVVGYEQYFGPGTRLTVT.